This T cell receptor (beta chain) was captured in a study of breast tumors, draining lymph nodes, adjacent tissues. Study results and limitations: Tumor T cell lymph node origin was a supported hypothesis, not proven. The data were judged consistent with most tumor T cells coming from lymph node and expanding in tumor.

Samples came from axillary lymph nodes draining the breast cancer. Germline CDR1 and CDR2: DFQATT and SNEGSKA (reference sequence). The V segment lost 6 bases and the J segment 5 bases; nucleotides outside the gene matches: 5. The CDR3 consists of 13 residues. As for this clonotype: Its antigen is currently unknown.

TCRdb independently ran MiXCR on the multiplex PCR reads; one entry per CDR3 protein. The table includes about 300,000 distinct CDR3 sequences, roughly 31% detected once. The sequencing sample was made of axillary lymph node tissue. This rearrangement joins TRBV20-1 to TRBJ2-7, with TRBD2 identical over 12 bases. This receptor was obtained from a female donor with breast cancer. Some clones in this sample may be carry-over from other donors' samples. This CDR3 is CSAPTSGSHEQYF. In nucleotides, the CDR3 is TGCAGTGCCCCGACTAGCGGGAGCCACGAGCAGTACTTC.